This entry features one T cell receptor beta chain sequence. This record comes from a study of OX40 agonist ivuxolimab in advanced cancers. Sequencing used immunoSEQ multiplex PCR; TCRdb keeps in-frame clones, though not all of them. The sample has about 41,000 clones, around 88% seen once; the top ten hold roughly a quarter. CDR1 is SGHVS and CDR2 is FNYEAQ in the germline V gene. The CDR3 loop spans 17 amino acids. Trimming removed 1 base at V and 3 bases at J, with 15 bases between. The TCR sequence derives from an adult with an advanced solid tumor such as melanoma, head and neck, liver or kidney cancer. The genes are TRBV7-6 and TRBJ2-2; D may be TRBD2 (6 bases). This specimen consisted of CD4+ or CD8+ T cells sorted from blood, obtained in a trial of the OX40 agonist ivuxolimab. CDR3 sequence: CASSLEVLAFDTGELFF. The DNA for the CDR3 is TGTGCCAGCAGCTTAGAGGTTCTAGCGTTCGACACCGGGGAGCTGTTTTTT.